A selection of T cell receptor beta chains follows, all from one sample in a study of T cells in Graves' hyperthyroidism and ophthalmopathy. TCRdb re-derived calls from the multiplex PCR reads in MiXCR, one entry per CDR3 protein. The sample has about 770,000 distinct CDR3 sequences; 15% to 20% are singletons. What was sequenced was blood. The receptors shown here come from a woman in her fifties or sixties with Graves' hyperthyroidism that later progressed to Graves' ophthalmopathy. Each CDR3 is given with its conserved first and last residue. D genes are given only for firm matches. Not all rows give a size; the values are once, few, many and, for expanded clones, a class.

v_call: TRBV9; j_call: TRBJ2-5; clone_size: few; d_call: NA; cdr3_aa: CASSVVGGAKYF; cdr3_nt: TGTGCCAGCAGCGTAGTCGGGGGCGCAAAATACTTC
v_call: TRBV6-2/TRBV6-3; j_call: TRBJ1-1; clone_size: NA; d_call: NA; cdr3_aa: CASSYVEITEAFF; cdr3_nt: TGTGCCAGCAGTTACGTGGAGATCACTGAAGCTTTCTTT
v_call: TRBV20-1; j_call: TRBJ2-1; clone_size: few; d_call: TRBD2; cdr3_aa: CSARTLSSGGYNEQFF; cdr3_nt: TGCAGTGCTCGAACGCTGTCTAGCGGGGGATACAATGAGCAGTTCTTC
v_call: TRBV20-1; j_call: TRBJ2-5; clone_size: many; d_call: NA; cdr3_aa: CSARAPGRETQYF; cdr3_nt: TGCAGTGCTAGAGCTCCAGGTCGAGAGACCCAGTACTTC
v_call: TRBV5-1; j_call: TRBJ1-2; clone_size: few; d_call: TRBD1; cdr3_aa: CASSFPLGQGAEGYTF; cdr3_nt: TGCGCCAGCAGCTTCCCTTTGGGACAGGGAGCGGAGGGCTACACCTTC
v_call: TRBV20-1; j_call: TRBJ2-1; clone_size: NA; d_call: TRBD2; cdr3_aa: CSASRRGSSYNEQFF; cdr3_nt: TGCAGTGCTAGTAGGCGGGGGAGCTCCTACAATGAGCAGTTCTTC
v_call: TRBV19; j_call: TRBJ1-6; clone_size: few; d_call: NA; cdr3_aa: CASSLRSAASSYNSPLHF; cdr3_nt: TGTGCCAGTAGTCTCCGCAGCGCCGCGAGCTCCTATAATTCACCCCTCCACTTT
v_call: TRBV14; j_call: TRBJ1-2; clone_size: NA; d_call: NA; cdr3_aa: CASSQDLPMRENYGYTF; cdr3_nt: TGTGCCAGCAGCCAAGATTTGCCCATGCGGGAGAACTATGGCTACACCTTC
v_call: TRBV20-1; j_call: TRBJ2-6; clone_size: few; d_call: TRBD1; cdr3_aa: CSARDQAPGQGSRIGSGANVLTF; cdr3_nt: TGCAGTGCTAGAGACCAGGCCCCGGGACAGGGAAGTAGGATCGGGTCTGGGGCCAACGTCCTGACTTTC
v_call: TRBV7-9; j_call: TRBJ2-7; clone_size: few; d_call: TRBD2; cdr3_aa: CASSNPGLGTYEQYF; cdr3_nt: TGTGCCAGCAGTAATCCGGGACTAGGTACCTACGAGCAGTACTTC
v_call: TRBV11-2; j_call: TRBJ2-3; clone_size: many; d_call: TRBD2; cdr3_aa: CASSLPSGGAADTQYF; cdr3_nt: TGTGCCAGCAGCCTCCCCAGCGGGGGGGCCGCAGATACGCAGTATTTT
v_call: TRBV3-1; j_call: TRBJ2-3; clone_size: few; d_call: TRBD2; cdr3_aa: CASSRAGGLNTQYF; cdr3_nt: TGTGCCAGCAGCCGGGCGGGGGGGCTTAATACGCAGTATTTT
v_call: TRBV3-1; j_call: TRBJ2-7; clone_size: many; d_call: NA; cdr3_aa: CASSNRVNYEQYF; cdr3_nt: TGTGCCAGCAGCAACAGGGTTAACTACGAGCAGTACTTC
v_call: TRBV20-1; j_call: TRBJ1-5; clone_size: many; d_call: TRBD1; cdr3_aa: CSARQGEGNQPQHF; cdr3_nt: TGCAGTGCTCGACAGGGGGAAGGCAATCAGCCCCAGCATTTT
v_call: TRBV7-8; j_call: TRBJ2-1; clone_size: many; d_call: NA; cdr3_aa: CASSLDGAFVGSNEQFF; cdr3_nt: TGTGCCAGCAGCTTAGATGGGGCTTTCGTTGGCAGTAATGAGCAGTTCTTC
v_call: TRBV5-5; j_call: TRBJ2-7; clone_size: many; d_call: NA; cdr3_aa: CASSYLHRGPYEQYF; cdr3_nt: TGTGCCAGCAGTTATCTCCACAGAGGTCCCTACGAGCAGTACTTC
v_call: TRBV14; j_call: TRBJ1-1; clone_size: few; d_call: NA; cdr3_aa: CASSGGGSGSRRGAFF; cdr3_nt: TGTGCCAGCAGCGGCGGGGGTAGCGGGTCCAGAAGGGGAGCTTTCTTT
v_call: TRBV11-3; j_call: TRBJ1-1; clone_size: many; d_call: NA; cdr3_aa: CASSFWRNTEAFF; cdr3_nt: TGTGCCAGCAGCTTCTGGAGGAACACTGAAGCTTTCTTT
v_call: TRBV20-1; j_call: TRBJ1-5; clone_size: many; d_call: NA; cdr3_aa: CSARVGQEGQPQHF; cdr3_nt: TGCAGTGCTAGAGTCGGCCAGGAGGGTCAGCCCCAGCATTTT
v_call: TRBV5-1; j_call: TRBJ2-1; clone_size: few; d_call: TRBD2; cdr3_aa: CASSAQGGLAGGGSYNEQFF; cdr3_nt: TGCGCCAGCAGCGCGCAGGGGGGACTAGCGGGGGGTGGGTCCTACAATGAGCAGTTCTTC
v_call: TRBV11-1; j_call: TRBJ2-5; clone_size: many; d_call: NA; cdr3_aa: CASFSSRAGETQYF; cdr3_nt: TGTGCCAGCTTTTCCAGCAGGGCAGGAGAGACCCAGTACTTC
v_call: TRBV3-1; j_call: TRBJ2-1; clone_size: many; d_call: TRBD1; cdr3_aa: CASSVMTGVDNEQFF; cdr3_nt: TGTGCCAGCAGCGTTATGACAGGGGTAGACAATGAGCAGTTCTTC
v_call: TRBV20-1; j_call: TRBJ2-6; clone_size: few; d_call: TRBD2; cdr3_aa: CSARDRGDPTDSGANILTF; cdr3_nt: TGCAGTGCTAGAGACCGGGGGGACCCAACGGACTCTGGGGCCAACATCCTGACTTTC
v_call: TRBV29-1; j_call: TRBJ2-2; clone_size: many; d_call: TRBD1; cdr3_aa: CSVQGQGNAGELFF; cdr3_nt: TGCAGCGTCCAAGGACAGGGGAACGCCGGGGAGCTGTTTTTT
v_call: TRBV20-1; j_call: TRBJ1-2; clone_size: NA; d_call: NA; cdr3_aa: CSASQGRGYGYTF; cdr3_nt: TGCAGTGCTAGCCAGGGTAGGGGGTATGGCTACACCTTC
v_call: TRBV6-1; j_call: TRBJ2-5; clone_size: many; d_call: TRBD1; cdr3_aa: CASSRQGAQETQYF; cdr3_nt: TGTGCCAGCAGTCGACAGGGGGCCCAAGAGACCCAGTACTTC
v_call: TRBV5-1; j_call: TRBJ1-2; clone_size: few; d_call: TRBD1; cdr3_aa: CASSSRDRIAGYTF; cdr3_nt: TGCGCCAGCAGCTCTAGGGACAGGATAGCAGGCTACACCTTC
v_call: TRBV11-2; j_call: TRBJ2-7; clone_size: many; d_call: NA; cdr3_aa: CASSPLQGTYEQYF; cdr3_nt: TGTGCCAGCAGCCCCCTACAGGGAACCTACGAGCAGTACTTC
v_call: TRBV3-1; j_call: TRBJ1-1; clone_size: many; d_call: NA; cdr3_aa: CASSQDLAQNEAFF; cdr3_nt: TGTGCCAGCAGCCAAGATCTTGCGCAGAATGAAGCTTTCTTT
v_call: TRBV14; j_call: TRBJ2-2; clone_size: NA; d_call: NA; cdr3_aa: CASSQPGPGALTGELFF; cdr3_nt: TGTGCCAGCAGCCAGCCCGGGCCAGGGGCTCTCACCGGGGAGCTGTTTTTT
v_call: TRBV5-1; j_call: TRBJ2-1; clone_size: NA; d_call: TRBD1; cdr3_aa: CASSFWTGKDEQFF; cdr3_nt: TGCGCCAGCAGCTTCTGGACAGGGAAAGATGAGCAGTTCTTC
v_call: TRBV7-2; j_call: TRBJ1-2; clone_size: NA; d_call: NA; cdr3_aa: CASSLVAAQQNYGYTF; cdr3_nt: TGTGCCAGCAGCTTAGTGGCAGCGCAACAGAACTATGGCTACACCTTC
v_call: TRBV19; j_call: TRBJ1-1; clone_size: NA; d_call: NA; cdr3_aa: CATDAWGEPEAFF; cdr3_nt: TGTGCCACCGACGCCTGGGGTGAGCCTGAAGCTTTCTTT
v_call: TRBV6-1; j_call: TRBJ1-1; clone_size: many; d_call: TRBD1; cdr3_aa: CASQKGTDLSGEAFF; cdr3_nt: TGTGCCAGCCAAAAAGGGACAGACCTAAGTGGTGAAGCTTTCTTT
v_call: TRBV6-1; j_call: TRBJ1-3; clone_size: many; d_call: NA; cdr3_aa: CASSEAGGQYTIYF; cdr3_nt: TGTGCCAGCAGTGAAGCTGGAGGACAGTACACCATATATTTT
v_call: TRBV29-1; j_call: TRBJ1-3; clone_size: few; d_call: TRBD1; cdr3_aa: CSVSTGTGGSGNTIYF; cdr3_nt: TGCAGCGTCTCCACGGGGACAGGGGGCTCTGGAAACACCATATATTTT
v_call: TRBV9; j_call: TRBJ2-3; clone_size: NA; d_call: NA; cdr3_aa: CASSVDRGRGADTQYF; cdr3_nt: TGTGCCAGCAGCGTAGATCGAGGGCGAGGAGCAGATACGCAGTATTTT
v_call: TRBV18; j_call: TRBJ2-1; clone_size: many; d_call: TRBD1; cdr3_aa: CASSPHRDSEQFF; cdr3_nt: TGTGCCAGCTCACCACACAGGGACAGTGAGCAGTTCTTC
v_call: TRBV19; j_call: TRBJ2-3; clone_size: NA; d_call: NA; cdr3_aa: CASSIAPDSPDTQYF; cdr3_nt: TGTGCCAGTAGTATAGCCCCGGACAGTCCTGATACGCAGTATTTT
v_call: TRBV7-6; j_call: TRBJ2-3; clone_size: NA; d_call: NA; cdr3_aa: CASSNLGTRDTQYF; cdr3_nt: TGTGCCAGCAGCAACTTAGGTACCCGGGATACGCAGTATTTT
v_call: TRBV10-3; j_call: TRBJ1-6; clone_size: NA; d_call: NA; cdr3_aa: CAISDPPRGNSPLHF; cdr3_nt: TGTGCCATCAGTGACCCTCCCAGGGGCAATTCACCCCTCCACTTT
v_call: TRBV6-1; j_call: TRBJ2-5; clone_size: few; d_call: TRBD1; cdr3_aa: CASSSDRGQQETQYF; cdr3_nt: TGTGCCAGCAGTTCGGACAGGGGGCAACAAGAGACCCAGTACTTC
v_call: TRBV2; j_call: TRBJ2-5; clone_size: few; d_call: TRBD2; cdr3_aa: CASSEWGGEQETQYF; cdr3_nt: TGCGCCAGCAGTGAGTGGGGGGGAGAACAAGAGACCCAGTACTTC
v_call: TRBV7-2; j_call: TRBJ2-7; clone_size: NA; d_call: TRBD2; cdr3_aa: CASSIGTSGGFDGQYF; cdr3_nt: TGTGCCAGCAGCATCGGGACTAGCGGGGGGTTCGACGGGCAGTACTTC
v_call: TRBV11-1; j_call: TRBJ1-1; clone_size: many; d_call: NA; cdr3_aa: CASSKQGPNTEAFF; cdr3_nt: TGTGCCAGCAGCAAACAGGGCCCGAACACTGAAGCTTTCTTT
v_call: TRBV6-1; j_call: TRBJ2-1; clone_size: NA; d_call: NA; cdr3_aa: CASKDRSGSYNEQFF; cdr3_nt: TGTGCCAGCAAAGACAGGTCTGGTTCCTACAATGAGCAGTTCTTC
v_call: TRBV7-9; j_call: TRBJ2-1; clone_size: NA; d_call: NA; cdr3_aa: CASSFNGPWDEQFF; cdr3_nt: TGTGCCAGCAGCTTCAACGGGCCTTGGGATGAGCAGTTCTTC
v_call: TRBV6-2/TRBV6-3; j_call: TRBJ1-3; clone_size: NA; d_call: NA; cdr3_aa: CVSSYSASTISGNTIYF; cdr3_nt: TGTGTCAGCAGTTACTCGGCGTCTACTATCTCTGGAAACACCATATATTTT
v_call: TRBV2; j_call: TRBJ1-1; clone_size: many; d_call: NA; cdr3_aa: CASSVELNTEAFF; cdr3_nt: TGTGCCAGCAGTGTAGAGCTGAACACTGAAGCTTTCTTT
v_call: TRBV12-3/TRBV12-4; j_call: TRBJ1-1; clone_size: many; d_call: NA; cdr3_aa: CASTHQGLAFF; cdr3_nt: TGTGCCAGCACCCATCAGGGGTTGGCTTTCTTT
v_call: TRBV20-1; j_call: TRBJ1-1; clone_size: few; d_call: TRBD1; cdr3_aa: CSARRDRPTISNTEAFF; cdr3_nt: TGCAGTGCTAGAAGGGACAGACCGACTATTTCGAACACTGAAGCTTTCTTT
v_call: TRBV5-5; j_call: TRBJ2-5; clone_size: many; d_call: NA; cdr3_aa: CASSAAGSRETQYF; cdr3_nt: TGTGCCAGCAGCGCGGCGGGCTCCCGAGAGACCCAGTACTTC
v_call: TRBV20-1; j_call: TRBJ1-1; clone_size: NA; d_call: NA; cdr3_aa: CSAKPGTVNTEAFF; cdr3_nt: TGCAGTGCAAAACCCGGGACGGTGAACACTGAAGCTTTCTTT